The rows below give T cell receptor beta chains drawn from one sample of a study of T cells after yellow fever vaccination. Using its own MiXCR run on the 5' RACE reads, TCRdb lists one record per CDR3 protein. Of some 220,000 distinct CDR3 sequences in the sample, approximately 3% were seen once. The specimen was CD4+ T cells sorted from PBMCs, collected 10 days after the yellow fever booster vaccination. All receptors come from a man between 18 and 35 years old who received the YFV17D yellow fever vaccine. CDR3s include the opening cysteine and the closing phenylalanine or tryptophan. The order of the fields is D gene, V gene, clone size, J gene, CDR3 DNA, CDR3 protein. A D gene is named only where the DNA matches it firmly. Rows may omit the clone size; those that give it use once, few, many or a size class.

D gene: -
V gene: TRBV4-2
clone size: -
J gene: TRBJ1-4
CDR3 DNA: TGTGCCAGCAGCCCACTACAGGGCGGTGAAAAACTGTTTTTT
CDR3 protein: CASSPLQGGEKLFF

D gene: -
V gene: TRBV25-1
clone size: few
J gene: TRBJ2-2
CDR3 DNA: TGTGCCAGCAGTGGCCTATCCACAGGAGCCGGGGAGCTGTTTTTT
CDR3 protein: CASSGLSTGAGELFF

D gene: -
V gene: TRBV5-5
clone size: many
J gene: TRBJ1-5
CDR3 DNA: TGTGCCAGCAGCGCCCGGGGGCGGGATCAGCCCCAGCATTTT
CDR3 protein: CASSARGRDQPQHF

D gene: TRBD2
V gene: TRBV4-3
clone size: many
J gene: TRBJ2-1
CDR3 DNA: TGCGCCAGCAGCCAAGATTTGGGGGGGTCGGGGTACAATGAGCAGTTCTTC
CDR3 protein: CASSQDLGGSGYNEQFF

D gene: TRBD1
V gene: TRBV27
clone size: many
J gene: TRBJ1-1
CDR3 DNA: TGTGCCAGCAGTCCCCGCCCCGACAGGGACACTGAAGCTTTCTTT
CDR3 protein: CASSPRPDRDTEAFF

D gene: -
V gene: TRBV5-1
clone size: -
J gene: TRBJ1-2
CDR3 DNA: TGCGCCAGCAGCTTAGACACCACAGGGTTGCATGGCTACACCTTC
CDR3 protein: CASSLDTTGLHGYTF

D gene: -
V gene: TRBV11-3
clone size: -
J gene: TRBJ2-2
CDR3 DNA: TGTGCCAGCAGCTTAGATCGGGAAACCGGGGAGCTGTTTTTT
CDR3 protein: CASSLDRETGELFF

D gene: -
V gene: TRBV4-2
clone size: -
J gene: TRBJ2-1
CDR3 DNA: TGTGCCAGCAGCCAAGGCCCTAGTGAGCAGTTCTTC
CDR3 protein: CASSQGPSEQFF

D gene: -
V gene: TRBV5-4
clone size: -
J gene: TRBJ1-1
CDR3 DNA: TGTGCCAGCAGCTTGGCCAGGCCGAACACTGAAGCTTTCTTT
CDR3 protein: CASSLARPNTEAFF

D gene: -
V gene: TRBV20-1
clone size: -
J gene: TRBJ2-1
CDR3 DNA: TGCAGTGCTCCGCCCCCCCGGGTTCCCTACAATGAGCAGTTCTTC
CDR3 protein: CSAPPPRVPYNEQFF

D gene: -
V gene: TRBV5-1
clone size: many
J gene: TRBJ2-1
CDR3 DNA: TGCGCCAGCAGCTTGTCGCGACAGTACAATGAGCAGTTCTTC
CDR3 protein: CASSLSRQYNEQFF

D gene: -
V gene: TRBV9
clone size: many
J gene: TRBJ1-4
CDR3 DNA: TGTGCCAGCAGCGTAGCTACGGGTTTAGCTGGGGAAAAACTGTTTTTT
CDR3 protein: CASSVATGLAGEKLFF

D gene: TRBD2
V gene: TRBV7-2
clone size: -
J gene: TRBJ2-3
CDR3 DNA: TGTGCCAGCAGCTTTACCGGGACTAGCGGGTTAGATACGCAGTATTTT
CDR3 protein: CASSFTGTSGLDTQYF

D gene: -
V gene: TRBV4-1
clone size: few
J gene: TRBJ1-2
CDR3 DNA: TGCGCCAGCAGCCAAGTGGGACACAGCTATGGCTACACCTTC
CDR3 protein: CASSQVGHSYGYTF

D gene: -
V gene: TRBV12-3/TRBV12-4
clone size: -
J gene: TRBJ1-5
CDR3 DNA: TGTGCCAGCAATCTACAGGGTTTCAATCAGCCCCAGCATTTT
CDR3 protein: CASNLQGFNQPQHF

D gene: TRBD2
V gene: TRBV4-3
clone size: -
J gene: TRBJ2-2
CDR3 DNA: TGCGCCAGCAGCCAAGACCTCATACTAGCGGGGGGGATCACCGGGGAGCTGTTTTTT
CDR3 protein: CASSQDLILAGGITGELFF

D gene: -
V gene: TRBV12-3/TRBV12-4
clone size: many
J gene: TRBJ2-7
CDR3 DNA: TGTGCCAGCAGTTTTATGGCGGTTTCCTACGAGCAGTACTTC
CDR3 protein: CASSFMAVSYEQYF

D gene: -
V gene: TRBV6-2/TRBV6-3
clone size: many
J gene: TRBJ2-3
CDR3 DNA: TGTGCCAGCAGTTACTCGGTTCAACAGAGCACAGATACGCAGTATTTT
CDR3 protein: CASSYSVQQSTDTQYF

D gene: TRBD1
V gene: TRBV19
clone size: few
J gene: TRBJ2-2
CDR3 DNA: TGTGCCAGTACCCCAGGGGGACGTTCCACCGGGGAGCTGTTTTTT
CDR3 protein: CASTPGGRSTGELFF

D gene: TRBD2
V gene: TRBV6-2/TRBV6-3
clone size: -
J gene: TRBJ2-5
CDR3 DNA: TGTGCCAGCAGTTTTCCTGGACTAGCGGGGGCCAGGGCCCAGTACTTC
CDR3 protein: CASSFPGLAGARAQYF

D gene: TRBD1
V gene: TRBV6-6
clone size: many
J gene: TRBJ1-5
CDR3 DNA: TGTGCCAGCAGCGACCCGGGACAGGGGGCCGGGCAGCCCCAGCATTTT
CDR3 protein: CASSDPGQGAGQPQHF

D gene: -
V gene: TRBV5-8
clone size: many
J gene: TRBJ1-5
CDR3 DNA: TGTGCCAGCAGCCTGTTGTATCTTGACAGCAATCAGCCCCAGCATTTT
CDR3 protein: CASSLLYLDSNQPQHF

D gene: TRBD2
V gene: TRBV5-1
clone size: many
J gene: TRBJ2-3
CDR3 DNA: TGCGCCAGCAGCTTGGAAGGGCGGGGGGGCACAGATACGCAGTATTTT
CDR3 protein: CASSLEGRGGTDTQYF

D gene: TRBD1
V gene: TRBV6-5
clone size: many
J gene: TRBJ1-4
CDR3 DNA: TGTGCCAGCAGTTATGCCGGGACAGGGGGCCGGGAAAAACTGTTTTTT
CDR3 protein: CASSYAGTGGREKLFF

D gene: TRBD2
V gene: TRBV7-2
clone size: many
J gene: TRBJ2-1
CDR3 DNA: TGTGCCAGCAGCTATAGCGGGGGGGCTCCGTGGCAGTTCTTC
CDR3 protein: CASSYSGGAPWQFF

D gene: -
V gene: TRBV14
clone size: many
J gene: TRBJ2-5
CDR3 DNA: TGTGCCAGCAGTCGCGGGACAGTACAAGAGACCCAGTACTTC
CDR3 protein: CASSRGTVQETQYF

D gene: TRBD2
V gene: TRBV4-3
clone size: many
J gene: TRBJ2-4
CDR3 DNA: TGCGCCAGCAGCCAAGCCCGGGGACTAGACTACAAAAACATTCAGTACTTC
CDR3 protein: CASSQARGLDYKNIQYF

D gene: -
V gene: TRBV18
clone size: few
J gene: TRBJ1-6
CDR3 DNA: TGTGCCAGCTCACCAAGCGGGGAAAGATCACCCCTCCACTTT
CDR3 protein: CASSPSGERSPLHF

D gene: -
V gene: TRBV15
clone size: many
J gene: TRBJ1-5
CDR3 DNA: TGTGCCACCAGCAGAGGACCCGTGGGACGGCGCAATCAGCCCCAGCATTTT
CDR3 protein: CATSRGPVGRRNQPQHF

D gene: -
V gene: TRBV11-2
clone size: few
J gene: TRBJ1-3
CDR3 DNA: TGTGCCAGCAGCCAACAATTCTCTGGAAACACCATATATTTT
CDR3 protein: CASSQQFSGNTIYF

D gene: TRBD2
V gene: TRBV7-2
clone size: many
J gene: TRBJ2-3
CDR3 DNA: TGTGCCAGCAGCTTAGCCCGGGGGGGTCGAAATACGCAGTATTTT
CDR3 protein: CASSLARGGRNTQYF

D gene: TRBD2
V gene: TRBV24-1
clone size: few
J gene: TRBJ2-5
CDR3 DNA: TGTGCCACCGGGACTAGCGGGGGAGAGACCCAGTACTTC
CDR3 protein: CATGTSGGETQYF